This TCR beta chain was captured by sequencing in a study of blood T cell repertoires in COVID-19 (TCRdb year 2020). Regarding the research as a whole: The collaborator samples originated in the United States, Italy and Spain and spanned the acute and convalescent phases of COVID-19. The prospective study material was composed of cDNA or gDNA derived from T cells, B-cell-depleted T cells, or PBMCs. Subjects who had been exposed to COVID-19, were actively infected with it, or had recovered from it provided the deeply sampled blood TCRbeta repertoires that made up the dataset. The repertoires were released in a freely available public database intended as a resource for research on the immune response to SARS-CoV-2. The samples were drawn from the first 160 participants of the ongoing ImmuneRACE study and from some 1,300 subjects provided by 6 global collaborators. Nearly every sample came with metadata listing a de-identified subject ID, COVID-19 status, age in years and sex. Where available, HLA class I and class II types were obtained from metadata supplied by the sample provider rather than from assay-based typing. Results and caveats for the whole study, not just this receptor: The amount of clinical and demographic metadata varied by source and participant and was provided uncurated.

This clone has only one observation. Its antigen is still unknown. There are no base qualities to consult, and no much larger clone falls within one base. The immunoSEQ Assay, a bias-controlled multiplex PCR, was used to amplify TCRbeta CDR3 regions from genomic DNA. The study's processing was this. The number of nucleated cells in each sample was estimated by amplification of reference gene primers within the assay. Sequence reads were collapsed and filtered to measure the absolute abundance of every unique TCRbeta CDR3 rearrangement. For each sample, productive Simpson clonality was calculated as the square root of Simpson's diversity index over productive rearrangements. The table comes from immuneACCESS by way of TCRdb, which keeps in-frame sequences with V and J called. Part of the clones is missing from these tables; in studies checked, under half for an unresolved V gene and the rest for unknown reasons. V and J calls plus clone size are reproduced from that table; the DNA served to infer D and trimming. The sample table holds some 62,000 clones, of which about nine tenths were seen once. Jointly, the top ten make up 1.3% of the sample.

The collaborating institutions used their own protocols to collect whole blood in K2EDTA tubes. For TCRbeta analysis, collaborators shipped samples as frozen whole blood, isolated PBMCs, or DNA extracted from either of those sample types. As encoded in the germline V gene, CDR1 is SGHTA while CDR2 is FQGNSA. Its CDR3 holds 15 amino acids, cysteine through phenylalanine. The retained sequence is limited to the CDR3, 45 bases, with the frame set at the first base. Between the V and J ends, shortened by 6 bases and 6 bases respectively, the junction contains 15 bases. The rearrangement combines TRBV7-2 with TRBJ1-6; D gene: possibly TRBD1, on 5 matching bases. The receptor was derived from a woman older than 75 with acute or convalescent COVID-19. The material sequenced was peripheral blood. The CDR3 reads CASRSKGVVNSPLHF. The nucleotides are TGTGCCAGCAGGAGCAAAGGGGTTGTTAATTCACCCCTCCACTTT.